Listed below are T cell receptor beta chains from one sample, sequenced in a study of shared clonotypes between healthy human individuals. Generated by immunoSEQ multiplex PCR, the TCRdb table keeps only in-frame clones and is missing some. The table lists approximately 2,000,000 clones, 85% to 95% of them singletons, with 0.37% in the top ten. The sequenced sample was naive CD4+ T cells from PBMCs. These receptor sequences come from a man aged 18 to 29 in good health. Some clones in this sample may be carry-over from other donors' samples. The CDR3 runs from the conserved cysteine through the conserved F or W. The D gene is left open where the match is weak. Rows may omit the clone size; those that give it use once, few, many or a size class.

d_gene | abundance | j_gene | v_gene | CDR3aa | CDR3nt
. | . | TRBJ1-2 | TRBV28 | CASSLSARRNGYTF | TGTGCCAGCAGTTTATCGGCACGCCGGAATGGCTACACCTTC
. | few | TRBJ1-1 | TRBV5-1 | CASSLDYRVGTEAFF | TGCGCCAGCAGCTTGGATTACAGGGTGGGCACTGAAGCTTTCTTT
TRBD1 | . | TRBJ1-4 | TRBV5-6 | CASSPTGGNEKLFF | TGTGCCAGCAGCCCGACAGGGGGGAATGAAAAACTGTTTTTT
TRBD1 | . | TRBJ2-1 | TRBV23-1 | CASRFRDSVLF | TGCGCCAGCAGGTTCCGGGACAGCGTCCTCTTC
. | . | TRBJ2-2 | TRBV5-4 | CASSLREYHQGELFF | TGTGCCAGCAGCTTACGAGAATATCACCAGGGGGAGCTGTTTTTT
TRBD2 | . | TRBJ2-7 | TRBV5-1 | CASSLGLADPYEQYF | TGCGCCAGCAGCTTGGGTCTAGCGGACCCCTACGAGCAGTACTTC
. | . | TRBJ2-7 | TRBV7-9 | CASSFVPGEQYF | TGTGCCAGCAGCTTTGTTCCGGGCGAGCAGTACTTC
. | . | TRBJ2-2 | TRBV6-5 | CASSLQGASTGELFF | TGTGCCAGCAGTCTTCAGGGCGCGAGCACCGGGGAGCTGTTTTTT
. | . | TRBJ2-2 | TRBV7-9 | CASSLRRAGELFF | TGTGCCAGCAGCTTACGCAGGGCCGGGGAGCTGTTTTTT
TRBD1 | . | TRBJ1-5 | TRBV5-1 | CASSWGQDNQPQHF | TGCGCCAGCAGCTGGGGACAGGACAATCAGCCCCAGCATTTT
. | . | TRBJ2-1 | TRBV28 | CASSHTRGNEQFF | TGTGCCAGCAGTCATACTAGGGGTAATGAGCAGTTCTTC
. | . | TRBJ2-5 | TRBV2 | CASSAESGETQYF | TGTGCCAGCAGTGCGGAGAGTGGAGAGACCCAGTACTTC
. | . | TRBJ2-3 | TRBV5-1 | CASSFKTGAVDTQYF | TGCGCCAGCAGCTTTAAAACTGGGGCGGTAGATACGCAGTATTTT
TRBD1 | . | TRBJ1-5 | TRBV7-3 | CAGGDSDSNQPQHF | TGTGCCGGAGGGGACAGCGATAGCAATCAGCCCCAGCATTTT
TRBD2 | . | TRBJ2-1 | TRBV30 | CAWRKAGVPYNEQFF | TGTGCCTGGAGGAAGGCGGGAGTCCCCTACAATGAGCAGTTCTTC
. | . | TRBJ1-2 | TRBV9 | CASSVANYGYTF | TGTGCCAGCAGCGTAGCGAACTATGGCTACACCTTC
. | . | TRBJ1-3 | TRBV28 | CASSLTPAPSGNTIYF | TGTGCCAGCAGTCTCACACCGGCACCCTCTGGAAACACCATATATTTT
. | . | TRBJ1-1 | TRBV6-1 | CASRRERLSEAFF | TGTGCCAGCAGGAGGGAGCGACTCTCTGAAGCTTTCTTT
TRBD1 | . | TRBJ1-1 | TRBV27 | CASSTGTGAQNTEAFF | TGTGCCAGCAGTACCGGGACAGGGGCCCAGAACACTGAAGCTTTCTTT
. | few | TRBJ1-1 | TRBV9 | CASSVVEDSSNTEAFF | TGTGCCAGCAGCGTAGTCGAGGACAGCTCCAACACTGAAGCTTTCTTT
TRBD1 | . | TRBJ1-1 | TRBV19 | CATGQADIAEAFF | TGTGCCACAGGACAGGCGGATATAGCTGAAGCTTTCTTT
. | . | TRBJ1-2 | TRBV10-3 | CAISQSPGGYTF | TGTGCCATCAGCCAGTCACCGGGAGGCTACACCTTC
. | . | TRBJ1-2 | TRBV7-3 | CASSSGPPRGSRVFYTF | TGTGCCAGCAGCTCCGGTCCCCCGCGAGGCAGCCGAGTATTCTACACCTTC
. | . | TRBJ2-4 | TRBV19 | CASSLSGIDKNIQYF | TGTGCCAGTAGCCTGTCGGGCATCGACAAAAACATTCAGTACTTC
TRBD1 | . | TRBJ2-1 | TRBV10-3 | CAISEFGQGSYNEQFF | TGTGCCATCAGTGAGTTCGGACAGGGCTCCTACAATGAGCAGTTCTTC
. | . | TRBJ1-5 | TRBV30 | CAWSGTSNQPQHF | TGTGCCTGGAGCGGGACTTCCAATCAGCCCCAGCATTTT
. | . | TRBJ2-2 | TRBV7-3 | CASSQNINTGELFF | TGTGCCAGCAGCCAAAATATAAACACCGGGGAGCTGTTTTTT
. | . | TRBJ1-5 | TRBV28 | CANGRGSGQPQHF | TGTGCCAACGGCCGGGGGTCGGGCCAGCCCCAGCATTTT
. | . | TRBJ2-1 | TRBV28 | CASSRGNEQFF | TGTGCCAGCAGTAGAGGGAATGAGCAGTTCTTC
TRBD2 | . | TRBJ2-1 | TRBV30 | CAWSVGASGRQWQFF | TGTGCCTGGAGTGTAGGGGCCAGCGGGAGGCAATGGCAGTTCTTC
TRBD2 | . | TRBJ2-5 | TRBV7-9 | CASSLTSGPQETQYF | TGTGCCAGCAGCTTAACTAGCGGCCCCCAGGAGACCCAGTACTTC
TRBD1 | . | TRBJ2-7 | TRBV11-2 | CASSSLTGGLGEQYF | TGTGCCAGCAGCTCGCTAACAGGGGGGTTAGGGGAGCAGTACTTC
. | once | TRBJ1-1 | TRBV27 | CASSPGQNLGAFF | TGTGCCAGCAGCCCCGGACAGAACTTGGGGGCTTTCTTT
. | . | TRBJ2-7 | TRBV2 | CASSGGPRLEQYF | TGTGCCAGCAGCGGGGGACCGCGGCTCGAGCAGTACTTC
. | once | TRBJ2-2 | TRBV11-3 | CASSLGDTGELFF | TGTGCCAGCAGCTTAGGGGACACCGGGGAGCTGTTTTTT
. | . | TRBJ2-3 | TRBV5-1 | CASSFSPGPSTDTQYF | TGCGCCAGCAGCTTCTCCCCAGGGCCTAGCACAGATACGCAGTATTTT
. | . | TRBJ1-2 | TRBV9 | CASSARQETSYGYTF | TGTGCCAGCAGCGCCCGACAGGAGACCTCCTATGGCTACACCTTC
. | . | TRBJ2-5 | TRBV15 | CATSSRGIGQETQYF | TGTGCCACCAGCAGCCGCGGTATAGGACAAGAGACCCAGTACTTC
TRBD2 | . | TRBJ2-1 | TRBV5-1 | CASSLAGGLGNEQFF | TGCGCCAGCAGCTTAGCGGGAGGGCTAGGTAATGAGCAGTTCTTC
. | . | TRBJ1-2 | TRBV6-1 | CASRAGYYGYTF | TGTGCCAGCAGAGCCGGCTACTATGGCTACACCTTC
TRBD2 | . | TRBJ2-5 | TRBV11-2 | CASSSGLAGFEETQYF | TGTGCCAGCAGCTCGGGACTAGCGGGATTCGAAGAGACCCAGTACTTC
TRBD2 | . | TRBJ2-3 | TRBV28 | CASPGAGATDTQYF | TGTGCCAGTCCGGGAGCGGGAGCCACAGATACGCAGTATTTT
TRBD2 | . | TRBJ2-7 | TRBV7-8 | CASSLVRLAGDYEQYF | TGTGCCAGCAGCTTAGTGCGCCTAGCGGGAGACTACGAGCAGTACTTC
. | . | TRBJ2-5 | TRBV5-4 | CASSVGLHQETQYF | TGTGCCAGCAGCGTGGGACTCCACCAAGAGACCCAGTACTTC
. | . | TRBJ1-1 | TRBV5-4 | CASSLARQNTEAFF | TGTGCCAGCAGCTTGGCTAGACAAAACACTGAAGCTTTCTTT
TRBD1 | . | TRBJ1-5 | TRBV7-9 | CASSWTGNQPQHF | TGTGCCAGCAGTTGGACAGGGAATCAGCCCCAGCATTTT
. | . | TRBJ1-2 | TRBV28 | CASSLLGSVNYGYTF | TGTGCCAGCAGTTTGTTAGGTTCGGTTAACTATGGCTACACCTTC
. | . | TRBJ2-1 | TRBV28 | CASSLSLRNEQFF | TGTGCCAGCAGTTTGAGTCTCAGGAATGAGCAGTTCTTC
. | . | TRBJ2-6 | TRBV29-1 | CSVRDGGSGANVLTF | TGCAGCGTCCGGGACGGTGGCTCTGGGGCCAACGTCCTGACTTTC
TRBD2 | . | TRBJ2-7 | TRBV30 | CAWSLSSGSNEQYF | TGTGCCTGGAGTTTGTCTAGCGGGAGCAACGAGCAGTACTTC
. | . | TRBJ2-1 | TRBV5-1 | CASSLARDEQFF | TGCGCCAGCAGCTTGGCCAGGGATGAGCAGTTCTTC
. | . | TRBJ2-1 | TRBV12-1 | CASSFVLAGVGYNEQFF | TGTGCCAGCAGCTTTGTATTAGCGGGAGTGGGGTACAATGAGCAGTTCTTC
TRBD1 | . | TRBJ1-1 | TRBV27 | CASIARTGEAFF | TGTGCCAGCATAGCCCGGACAGGCGAAGCTTTCTTT
TRBD2 | . | TRBJ2-7 | TRBV19 | CASSLRLAGTYEQYF | TGTGCCAGTAGTCTCCGACTAGCGGGAACCTACGAGCAGTACTTC
. | . | TRBJ1-1 | TRBV5-1 | CASSYPPSTGEAFF | TGCGCCAGCAGCTACCCACCTTCCACCGGTGAAGCTTTCTTT
. | . | TRBJ2-5 | TRBV7-6 | CASSLRGRETQYF | TGTGCCAGCAGCTTAAGGGGTAGAGAGACCCAGTACTTC
TRBD1 | . | TRBJ2-3 | TRBV11-1 | CASSLGRGRWGTDTQYF | TGTGCCAGCAGCTTAGGAAGGGGGCGCTGGGGGACAGATACGCAGTATTTT
TRBD2 | . | TRBJ2-2 | TRBV4-1 | CASSQRLAGGREGELFF | TGCGCCAGCAGCCAACGACTAGCGGGAGGCCGGGAAGGGGAGCTGTTTTTT
. | . | TRBJ1-1 | TRBV9 | CASSVAWGTEAFF | TGTGCCAGCAGCGTAGCTTGGGGCACTGAAGCTTTCTTT